This TCR beta chain came from a study of metastatic and nonmetastatic thyroid tumors. On the study more broadly: The authors compared repertoires across blood and tumor or nodule tissue from malignant and benign thyroid patients.

Thyroid surgery had not been preceded by any treatment in any patient. TCRdb re-called clones via MiXCR from the PCR reads. The sample records 15,000 to 20,000 clones, roughly 24% being singletons. The J segment lost 4 bases and the V segment lost 1 base, leaving 4 bases of the junction unmatched. The CDR3 runs to 15 residues. Germline V gene sequence: CDR1 SGHTA, CDR2 FQGTGA. The chain links TRBV7-3 to TRBJ2-5; 9 bases map to TRBD2. This receptor was taken from a female donor with papillary thyroid cancer or a benign thyroid nodule (not recorded which). Some clones in this sample may be carry-over from other donors' samples. Sequencing was performed on tumor tissue. The CDR3 protein is CASSLIAGVPETQYF. CDR3 DNA: TGTGCCAGCAGCTTAATAGCGGGAGTCCCAGAGACCCAGTACTTC.